The table lists the clone carrying this T cell receptor beta chain with a count of one. Germline assignment: CDR1 WNHNN and CDR2 SYGVQD (reference sequence). V was shortened by 8 bases and J by 0 bases, with 11 bases between the two germline ends. The CDR3 sequence is 14 residues long. In the authors' methods: Reference gene primer amplification gave estimated nucleated cell counts. The repertoire was sequenced with immunoSEQ multiplex PCR; TCRdb's copy has only in-frame clones and lacks some. Clonal size and the V and J genes are those of that table, whereas D and trimming came from the DNA. Here the sample spans tens of thousands of clones, around 88% being singletons. This record belongs to a study of blood T cell repertoires in COVID-19.

Sequencing was carried out using peripheral blood. The rearrangement uses TRBV10-1 and TRBJ2-1; D is unresolved. The sequence was obtained from a woman aged 55-70 years with acute or convalescent COVID-19. The CDR3, as DNA: TGCGCCAGCCAAGACAAGTACTCCTACAATGAGCAGTTCTTC. This gives the protein CASQDKYSYNEQFF.